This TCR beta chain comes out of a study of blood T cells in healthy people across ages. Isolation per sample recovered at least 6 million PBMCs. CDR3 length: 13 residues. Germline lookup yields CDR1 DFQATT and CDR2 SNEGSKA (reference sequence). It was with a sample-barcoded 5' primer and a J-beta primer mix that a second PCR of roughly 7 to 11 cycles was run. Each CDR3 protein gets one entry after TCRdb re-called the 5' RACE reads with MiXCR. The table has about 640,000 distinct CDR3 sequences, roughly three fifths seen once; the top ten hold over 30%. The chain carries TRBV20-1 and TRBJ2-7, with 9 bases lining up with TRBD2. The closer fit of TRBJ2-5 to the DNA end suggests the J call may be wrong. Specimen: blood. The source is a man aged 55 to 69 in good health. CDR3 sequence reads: CSAISGGGETQYF. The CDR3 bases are TGCAGTGCTATTAGCGGGGGCGGGGAGACCCAGTACTTC.